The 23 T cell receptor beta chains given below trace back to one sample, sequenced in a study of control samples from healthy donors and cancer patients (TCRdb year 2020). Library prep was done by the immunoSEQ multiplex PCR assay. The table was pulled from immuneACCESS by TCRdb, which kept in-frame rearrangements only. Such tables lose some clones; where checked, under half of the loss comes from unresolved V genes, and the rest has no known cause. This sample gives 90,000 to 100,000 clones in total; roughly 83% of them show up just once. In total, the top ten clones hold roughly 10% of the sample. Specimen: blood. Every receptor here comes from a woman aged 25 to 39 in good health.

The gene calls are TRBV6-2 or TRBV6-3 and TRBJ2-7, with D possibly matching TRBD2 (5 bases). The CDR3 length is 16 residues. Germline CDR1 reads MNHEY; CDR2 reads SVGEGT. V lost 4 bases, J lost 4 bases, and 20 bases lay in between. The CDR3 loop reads CASSLTGSASSYEQYF. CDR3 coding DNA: TGTGCCAGCAGTTTGACGGGGTCAGCTAGTTCTTACGAGCAGTACTTC.

CDR3 region: CASSLGPAEKLFF. CDR3 nucleotides: TGTGCCAGCAGCTTAGGGCCGGCCGAAAAACTGTTTTTT. J is TRBJ1-4 and V is TRBV7-2, with unresolved D. Trimming left V 1 base short and J 8 bases short, with 8 bases between. Germline CDR1 is SGHTA and CDR2 is FQGNSA. This CDR3 is built from 13 residues.

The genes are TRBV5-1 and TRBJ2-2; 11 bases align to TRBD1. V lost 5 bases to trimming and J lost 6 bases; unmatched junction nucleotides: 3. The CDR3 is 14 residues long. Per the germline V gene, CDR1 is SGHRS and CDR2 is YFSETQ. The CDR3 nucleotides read TGCGCCAGCAGGGACAGGGGGCGATCCGGGGAGCTGTTTTTT. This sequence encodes CASRDRGRSGELFF.

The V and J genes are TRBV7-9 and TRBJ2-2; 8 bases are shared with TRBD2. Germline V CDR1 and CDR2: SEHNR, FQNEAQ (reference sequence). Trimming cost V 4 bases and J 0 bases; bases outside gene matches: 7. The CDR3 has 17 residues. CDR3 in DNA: TGTGCCAGCAGCTGGGAGCGGGGGATATCGAACACCGGGGAGCTGTTTTTT. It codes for CASSWERGISNTGELFF. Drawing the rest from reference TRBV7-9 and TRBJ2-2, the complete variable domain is DTGVSQNPRHKITKRGQNVTFRCDPISEHNRLYWYRQTLGQGPEFLTYFQNEAQLEKSRLLSDRFSAERPKGSFSTLEIQRTEQGDSAMYLCASSWERGISNTGELFFGEGSRLTVL.

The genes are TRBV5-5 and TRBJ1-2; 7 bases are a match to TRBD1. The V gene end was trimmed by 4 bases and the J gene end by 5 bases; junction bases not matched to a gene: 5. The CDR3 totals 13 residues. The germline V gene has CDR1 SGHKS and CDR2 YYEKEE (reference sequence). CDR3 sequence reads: CASSTTGDYGYTF. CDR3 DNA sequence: TGTGCCAGCAGCACCACAGGGGATTATGGCTACACCTTC.

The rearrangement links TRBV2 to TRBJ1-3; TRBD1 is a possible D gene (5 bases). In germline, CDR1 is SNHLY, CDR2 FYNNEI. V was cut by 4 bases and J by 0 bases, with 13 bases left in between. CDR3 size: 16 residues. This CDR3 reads CASSGGGGFSGNTIYF. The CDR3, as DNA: TGTGCCAGCAGTGGGGGGGGAGGATTCTCTGGAAACACCATATATTTT.

The CDR3 coding sequence is TGTGCCTGGAGTGTACGGGGGTATTACACTGAAGCTTTCTTT. It is translated as CAWSVRGYYTEAFF. V is TRBV30 and J is TRBJ1-1; D might be TRBD1 (5 bases). The CDR3 consists of 14 residues. V was pared by 0 bases and J by 3 bases, with 11 bases between. Germline V gives CDR1 GTSNPN, CDR2 SVGIG (reference sequence).

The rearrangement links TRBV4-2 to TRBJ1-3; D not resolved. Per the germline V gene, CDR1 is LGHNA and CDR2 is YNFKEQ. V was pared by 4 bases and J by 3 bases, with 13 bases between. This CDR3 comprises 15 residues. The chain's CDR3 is CASSPLQDVGNTIYF. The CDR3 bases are TGTGCCAGCAGCCCCCTCCAAGACGTTGGAAACACCATATATTTT.

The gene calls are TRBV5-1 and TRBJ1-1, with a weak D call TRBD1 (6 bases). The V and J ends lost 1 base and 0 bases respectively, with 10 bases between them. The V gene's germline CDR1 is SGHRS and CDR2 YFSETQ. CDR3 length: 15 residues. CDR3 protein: CASSLIGQLNTEAFF. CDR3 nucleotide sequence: TGCGCCAGCAGCTTGATCGGACAGCTGAACACTGAAGCTTTCTTT.

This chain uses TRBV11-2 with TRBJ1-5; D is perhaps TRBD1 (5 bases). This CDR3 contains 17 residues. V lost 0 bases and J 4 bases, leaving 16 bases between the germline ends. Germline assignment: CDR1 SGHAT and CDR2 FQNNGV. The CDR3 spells CASSLDFRQGLNQPQHF. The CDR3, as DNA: TGTGCCAGCAGCTTAGATTTTCGTCAGGGTTTGAATCAGCCCCAGCATTTT.

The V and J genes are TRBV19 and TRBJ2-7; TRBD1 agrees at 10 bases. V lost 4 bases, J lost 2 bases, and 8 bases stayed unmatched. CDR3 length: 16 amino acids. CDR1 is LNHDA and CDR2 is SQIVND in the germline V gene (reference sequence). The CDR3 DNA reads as TGTGCCAGTAGTAGGCCTCCGGGACAGGGGCCCTACGAGCAGTACTTC. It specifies CASSRPPGQGPYEQYF.

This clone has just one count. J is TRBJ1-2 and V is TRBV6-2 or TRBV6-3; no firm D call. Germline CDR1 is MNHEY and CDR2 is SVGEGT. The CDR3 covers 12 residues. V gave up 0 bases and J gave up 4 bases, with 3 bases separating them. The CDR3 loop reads CASSYSSYGYTF. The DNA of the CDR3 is TGTGCCAGCAGTTACTCTTCCTATGGCTACACCTTC.

CDR3 amino acids: CASSSLYNEQFF. The CDR3 nucleotides read TGTGCCAGCAGTTCACTATACAATGAGCAGTTCTTC. V is TRBV6-2 or TRBV6-3 and J is TRBJ2-1; D remains unclear. Trimming pared 4 bases from V and 4 bases from J, leaving 5 bases between. This CDR3 comprises 12 residues. Germline-derived CDR1 and CDR2 are MNHEY and SVGEGT.

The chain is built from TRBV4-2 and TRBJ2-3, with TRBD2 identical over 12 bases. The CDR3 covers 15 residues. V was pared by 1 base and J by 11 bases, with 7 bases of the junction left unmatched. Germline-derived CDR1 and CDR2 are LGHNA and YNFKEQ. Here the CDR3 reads CASSQGTSGAPGQYF. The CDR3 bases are TGTGCCAGCAGCCAAGGGACTAGCGGGGCCCCCGGGCAGTATTTT.

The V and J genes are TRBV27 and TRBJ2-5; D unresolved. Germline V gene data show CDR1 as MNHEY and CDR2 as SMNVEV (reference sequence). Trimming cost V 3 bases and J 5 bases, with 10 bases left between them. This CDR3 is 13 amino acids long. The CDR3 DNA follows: TGTGCCAGCAGTTTCGGGCCGAGGGAGACCCAGTACTTC. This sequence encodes CASSFGPRETQYF.

The DNA for the CDR3 is TGTGCCAGCAGCGTAGGTCCAGAGAATTCCCAGTACTTC. This translates into CASSVGPENSQYF. The rearrangement joins TRBV9 to TRBJ2-7; D gene unclear. The V end lost 0 bases, the J end lost 10 bases, and 14 bases lay between the germline ends. The CDR3 is made up of 13 amino acids. Per the germline V gene, CDR1 is SGDLS and CDR2 is YYNGEE. The full variable domain, with the rest looked up from reference TRBV9 and TRBJ2-7, is DSGVTQTPKHLITATGQRVTLRCSPRSGDLSVYWYQQSLDQGLQFLIQYYNGEERAKGNILERFSAQQFPDLHSELNLSSLELGDSALYFCASSVGPENSQYFGPGTRLTVT.

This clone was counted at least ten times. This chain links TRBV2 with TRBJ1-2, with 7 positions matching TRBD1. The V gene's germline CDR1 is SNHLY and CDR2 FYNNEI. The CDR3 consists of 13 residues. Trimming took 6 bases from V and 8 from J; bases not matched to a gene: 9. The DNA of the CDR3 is TGTGCCAGCAGCCTGGACAGGCCCTTCGGCTACACCTTC. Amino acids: CASSLDRPFGYTF.

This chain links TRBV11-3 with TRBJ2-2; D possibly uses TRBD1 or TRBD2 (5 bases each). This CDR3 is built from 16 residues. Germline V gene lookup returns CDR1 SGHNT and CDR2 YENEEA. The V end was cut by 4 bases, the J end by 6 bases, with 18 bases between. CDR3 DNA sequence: TGTGCCAGCAGCTCAAGAAAGGGGACCCAAGCCGGGGAGCTGTTTTTT. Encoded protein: CASSSRKGTQAGELFF.

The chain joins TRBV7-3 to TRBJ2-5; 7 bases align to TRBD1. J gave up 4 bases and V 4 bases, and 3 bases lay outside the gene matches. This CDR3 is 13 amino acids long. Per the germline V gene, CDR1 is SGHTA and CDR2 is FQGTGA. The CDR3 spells CASSSNRGETQYF. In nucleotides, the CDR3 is TGTGCCAGCAGCTCGAACAGGGGAGAGACCCAGTACTTC.

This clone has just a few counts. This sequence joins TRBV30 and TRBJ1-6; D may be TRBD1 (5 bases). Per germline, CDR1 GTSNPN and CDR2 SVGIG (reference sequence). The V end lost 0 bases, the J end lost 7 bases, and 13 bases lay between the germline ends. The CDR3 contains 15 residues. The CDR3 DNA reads TGTGCCTGGAGTGTCGACGGGGCAGCGAATTCACCCCTCCACTTT. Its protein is CAWSVDGAANSPLHF.

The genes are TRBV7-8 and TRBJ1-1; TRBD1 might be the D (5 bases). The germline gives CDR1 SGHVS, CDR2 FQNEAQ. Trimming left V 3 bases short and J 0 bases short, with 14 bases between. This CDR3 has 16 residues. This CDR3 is CASSFGVGGVNTEAFF. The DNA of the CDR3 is TGTGCCAGCAGCTTTGGGGTGGGGGGGGTGAACACTGAAGCTTTCTTT.

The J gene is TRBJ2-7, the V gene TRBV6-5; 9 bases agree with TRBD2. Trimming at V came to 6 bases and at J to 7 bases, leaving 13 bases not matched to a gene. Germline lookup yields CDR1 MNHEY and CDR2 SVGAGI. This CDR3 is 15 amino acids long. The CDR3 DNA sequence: TGTGCCAGCAGGGGTTTTAGCGGGGGCCGGGGTGAGCAGTACTTC. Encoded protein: CASRGFSGGRGEQYF.

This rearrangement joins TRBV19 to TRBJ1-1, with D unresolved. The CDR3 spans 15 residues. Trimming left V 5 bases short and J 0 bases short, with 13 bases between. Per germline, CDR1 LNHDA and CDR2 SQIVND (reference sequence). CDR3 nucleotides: TGTGCCAGTAGTGGTGTACGGTCATTGAACACTGAAGCTTTCTTT. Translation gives CASSGVRSLNTEAFF.